Listed below are T cell receptor beta chains from one sample, sequenced in a study of blood T cell repertoires in COVID-19. TCRdb's copy holds only in-frame clones and misses some; the assay was immunoSEQ multiplex PCR. Among under 300,000 clones listed, roughly nine tenths were seen once. Sequenced material: peripheral blood. All receptors come from a woman aged 40 to 50 who had recovered from COVID-19. Both conserved end residues are part of each CDR3. D genes are given only for firm matches. Where a row states a size, it is once, few, many or the class of an expanded clone; other rows omit it.

>TRBJ1-3|.|once|TRBV29-1
CSVVVELSGNTIYF
TGCAGCGTTGTAGTTGAGCTCTCTGGAAACACCATATATTTT
>TRBJ2-2|TRBD1|.|TRBV18
CASSSRTITGGVNTGELFF
TGTGCCAGCTCATCGCGAACCATAACAGGGGGCGTGAACACCGGGGAGCTGTTTTTT
>TRBJ2-5|.|.|TRBV5-8
CASSPGTDHSGAGTQYF
TGTGCCAGCAGCCCGGGGACAGACCATAGCGGCGCAGGGACCCAGTACTTC
>TRBJ1-5|.|.|TRBV6-5
CASGSLGAQHF
TGTGCCAGCGGTTCTTTAGGGGCCCAGCATTTT
>TRBJ2-5|TRBD1|once|TRBV5-6
CASSQGTGGFLETQYF
TGTGCCAGCAGCCAAGGGACAGGGGGCTTCCTTGAGACCCAGTACTTC
>TRBJ2-2|.|.|TRBV18
CASSPRMTDNTGELFF
TGTGCCAGCTCACCCAGAATGACAGACAACACCGGGGAGCTGTTTTTT
>TRBJ2-7|.|.|TRBV7-9
CASSRDPYEQYF
TGTGCCAGCAGCCGGGATCCCTACGAGCAGTACTTC
>TRBJ2-7|.|.|TRBV28
CASTKTGAYEQYF
TGTGCCAGCACAAAGACAGGAGCCTACGAGCAGTACTTC
>TRBJ2-7|TRBD1|.|TRBV12-3/TRBV12-4
CASSLGQGYEQYF
TGTGCCAGCAGTTTGGGACAGGGCTACGAGCAGTACTTC
>TRBJ2-4|.|.|TRBV27
CASSKSGLAKNIQYF
TGTGCCAGCAGTAAAAGCGGCCTAGCCAAAAACATTCAGTACTTC
>TRBJ2-1|TRBD2|.|TRBV18
CASSPRLAGAENEQFF
TGTGCCAGCTCACCAAGACTAGCGGGAGCGGAGAATGAGCAGTTCTTC
>TRBJ2-3|.|few|TRBV7-2
CASSFSRTDTQYF
TGTGCCAGCAGCTTCTCCCGCACAGATACGCAGTATTTT
>TRBJ2-2|.|.|TRBV7-5
CARSIGIGLAGGSGEELFF
TGTGCCAGAAGTATAGGGATTGGTCTAGCGGGAGGGTCAGGGGAGGAGCTGTTTTTT
>TRBJ2-2|.|.|TRBV30
CAWSVWLDTGELFF
TGTGCCTGGAGTGTGTGGCTAGACACCGGGGAGCTGTTTTTT
>TRBJ2-2|TRBD2|once|TRBV5-1
CASSFGLAGDTGELFF
TGCGCCAGCAGCTTTGGGCTAGCGGGAGATACCGGGGAGCTGTTTTTT
>TRBJ2-5|.|once|TRBV7-2
CASSPAMGLTQETQYF
TGTGCCAGCAGCCCCGCGATGGGACTCACACAAGAGACCCAGTACTTC
>TRBJ2-3|TRBD2|.|TRBV6-1
CASRRDGGVDTQYF
TGTGCCAGCAGACGGGACGGGGGGGTGGATACGCAGTATTTT
>TRBJ2-3|.|.|TRBV28
CASSQRAGGDTQYF
TGTGCCAGCAGCCAGCGGGCAGGGGGAGATACGCAGTATTTT
>TRBJ1-2|.|.|TRBV5-1
CASSLGQVRGGYTF
TGCGCCAGCAGCTTGGGACAGGTTAGGGGCGGCTACACCTTC
>TRBJ1-5|.|.|TRBV19
CASPEGGNQPQHF
TGTGCCAGTCCTGAGGGGGGCAATCAGCCCCAGCATTTT
>TRBJ2-2|TRBD2|.|TRBV6-5
CALREVNSGELFF
TGTGCTCTGCGGGAGGTCAATTCCGGGGAGCTGTTTTTT
>TRBJ2-7|TRBD2|.|TRBV30
CAWSLSLGTSGGLFTYEQYF
TGTGCCTGGAGTCTTTCATTAGGGACTAGCGGAGGTCTATTTACCTACGAGCAGTACTTC
>TRBJ2-5|TRBD2|.|TRBV11-3
CASSLVRGREETQYF
TGTGCCAGCAGCTTAGTACGCGGGAGGGAAGAGACCCAGTACTTC
>TRBJ2-4|TRBD2|.|TRBV11-3
CASSHEKTSGGNIQYF
TGTGCCAGCAGCCACGAGAAGACTAGCGGGGGAAACATTCAGTACTTC
>TRBJ2-1|TRBD2|.|TRBV6-1
CASSDLAGGYNEQFF
TGTGCCAGCAGTGACCTAGCGGGAGGATACAATGAGCAGTTCTTC
>TRBJ2-3|TRBD2|few|TRBV3-1/TRBV3-2
CASSQEGFQAGGADTQYF
TGTGCCAGCAGCCAAGAAGGGTTCCAAGCGGGAGGAGCAGATACGCAGTATTTT
>TRBJ1-2|.|.|TRBV11-2
CASSLVTGLSYYGYTF
TGTGCCAGCAGCTTAGTAACAGGCCTCTCCTACTATGGCTACACCTTC
>TRBJ2-1|.|.|TRBV7-2
CASSLALGYEQFF
TGTGCCAGCAGCTTAGCGCTAGGTTATGAGCAGTTCTTC
>TRBJ2-6|.|.|TRBV5-1
CASTIGSPSGANVLTF
TGCGCCAGCACTATCGGGAGCCCCTCTGGGGCCAACGTCCTGACTTTC
>TRBJ2-2|.|.|TRBV9
CASSVSAGADGELFF
TGTGCCAGCAGCGTTTCTGCGGGTGCCGACGGGGAGCTGTTTTTT
>TRBJ2-3|.|.|TRBV20-1
CSARATDTQYF
TGCAGTGCTAGAGCGACAGATACGCAGTATTTT
>TRBJ2-5|TRBD2|.|TRBV3-1/TRBV3-2
CASSQDVGRGETQYF
TGTGCCAGCAGCCAAGATGTAGGGAGGGGAGAGACCCAGTACTTC
>TRBJ2-3|TRBD2|once|TRBV7-3
CASSLGREGPDTQYF
TGTGCCAGCAGCTTAGGACGGGAGGGCCCTGATACGCAGTATTTT
>TRBJ2-4|.|.|TRBV5-1
CASSLGQEDIQYF
TGCGCCAGCAGCTTGGGACAGGAGGACATTCAGTACTTC
>TRBJ1-3|.|.|TRBV3-1/TRBV3-2
CASSQDAGSGNTIYF
TGTGCCAGCAGCCAAGATGCGGGATCTGGAAACACCATATATTTT
>TRBJ2-1|TRBD2|.|TRBV28
CASSFPPPSGSNEQFF
TGTGCCAGCAGTTTCCCCCCACCTAGCGGATCCAATGAGCAGTTCTTC
>TRBJ2-7|TRBD1|.|TRBV28
CASSSGTVAHEQYF
TGTGCCAGCAGTTCAGGGACAGTCGCCCACGAGCAGTACTTC
>TRBJ2-1|TRBD2|.|TRBV24-1
CATRQREFDEQFF
TGTGCCACCCGTCAGCGGGAGTTCGATGAGCAGTTCTTC
>TRBJ2-3|TRBD1|.|TRBV10-3
CAGGRTGEGTDTQYF
TGTGCCGGGGGCCGGACAGGGGAGGGCACAGATACGCAGTATTTT
>TRBJ2-7|TRBD2|.|TRBV18
CASSPPLLAGGPFEQYF
TGTGCCAGCTCACCACCGTTGCTAGCGGGAGGGCCGTTTGAGCAGTACTTC
>TRBJ1-1|.|.|TRBV2
CASSLEGMNTEAFF
TGTGCCAGCAGTTTAGAGGGAATGAACACTGAAGCTTTCTTT
>TRBJ2-7|TRBD1|.|TRBV19
CASSPRDRNYEQYF
TGTGCCAGTAGTCCTCGGGACAGAAACTACGAGCAGTACTTC
>TRBJ2-5|.|.|TRBV27
CASSMTGTNFQETQYF
TGTGCCAGCAGTATGACCGGGACAAACTTCCAAGAGACCCAGTACTTC
>TRBJ2-7|TRBD1|.|TRBV10-3
CAIRTGTGTYEQYF
TGTGCCATCAGGACCGGGACAGGGACCTACGAGCAGTACTTC
>TRBJ2-5|TRBD1|.|TRBV27
CASSSTGGKGETQYF
TGTGCCAGCAGTTCCACAGGGGGGAAGGGAGAGACCCAGTACTTC
>TRBJ2-1|TRBD2|.|TRBV7-9
CASSLDLSERGYNEQFF
TGTGCCAGCAGCTTAGATTTAAGCGAGCGGGGGTACAATGAGCAGTTCTTC
>TRBJ1-2|TRBD1|.|TRBV9
CASSPGGSLSYGYTF
TGTGCCAGCAGCCCAGGGGGGAGTTTGAGCTATGGCTACACCTTC
>TRBJ2-7|.|.|TRBV5-1
CASSFDPGADEQYF
TGCGCCAGCAGCTTTGATCCGGGAGCCGACGAGCAGTACTTC
>TRBJ1-5|.|.|TRBV12-3/TRBV12-4
CASSLDGDQPQHF
TGTGCCAGCAGTTTAGATGGAGATCAGCCCCAGCATTTT